These 11 T cell receptor beta chains share one sample of origin, sequenced in a study of OX40 agonist ivuxolimab in advanced cancers. The data were produced by immunoSEQ multiplex PCR, yet TCRdb's version contains in-frame clones alone and is incomplete. Of fewer than 95,000 clones listed, around 91% are singletons. The specimen was CD4+ or CD8+ T cells sorted from blood, collected in a trial of the OX40 agonist ivuxolimab. The receptors derive from an adult with an advanced solid tumor such as melanoma, head and neck, liver or kidney cancer.

V is TRBV7-2 and J is TRBJ2-5, with 7 positions matching TRBD2. The better agreement between TRBJ2-7 and the DNA end casts doubt on the J call. Germline values: CDR1 SGHTA, CDR2 FQGNSA. The CDR3 sequence is 14 residues long. The CDR3 bases are TGTGCCAGCAGCTTAGTCATGCTAGCGGTCGAGCAGTACTTC. Translated, it gives CASSLVMLAVEQYF.

This sequence joins TRBV2 and TRBJ2-3; D gene uncertain. Germline-derived CDR1 and CDR2 are SNHLY and FYNNEI. Trimming stripped 4 bases from V and 4 bases from J, with 6 bases between. The CDR3 consists of 12 residues. CDR3 region: CASSVSPDTQYF. CDR3 in DNA: TGTGCCAGCAGTGTTTCCCCAGATACGCAGTATTTT.

The chain couples TRBV7-2 to TRBJ1-4, with TRBD1 identical over 8 bases. Per germline, CDR1 SGHTA and CDR2 FQGNSA. V shed 4 bases, J shed 8 bases, and the junction held 6 bases outside the gene matches. The CDR3 covers 14 residues. The CDR3 nucleotides read TGTGCCAGCAGCTCTCAGGGGGCCGGGGAAAAACTGTTTTTT. Translated, it gives CASSSQGAGEKLFF.

The chain employs TRBV19 and TRBJ2-1, with 12 bases identical to TRBD2. The CDR3 has 14 residues. The junction had 4 bases not matched to a gene; V was cut back by 6 bases and J by 7 bases. The V gene's germline CDR1 is LNHDA and CDR2 SQIVND (reference sequence). The CDR3 reads CASRPSGRVNEQFF. Here the CDR3 DNA reads TGTGCCAGTAGACCTAGCGGGAGGGTGAATGAGCAGTTCTTC.

This clone has a single count. The rearrangement joins TRBV27 to TRBJ2-7; 7 bases line up with TRBD1. The V gene end was trimmed by 6 bases and the J gene end by 2 bases; junction bases not matched to a gene: 10. CDR1 and CDR2 (germline): MNHEY, SMNVEV (reference sequence). The CDR3 length is 15 residues. In DNA, the CDR3 is TGTGCCAGCAGGGGAGACAGGGCGACCGCCTACGAGCAGTACTTC. It codes for CASRGDRATAYEQYF.

The chain has TRBV5-4 and TRBJ1-2, with D perhaps matching TRBD1 (6 bases). V lost 4 bases and J 8 bases, leaving 21 bases between the germline ends. This CDR3 region has 15 residues. Germline assignment: CDR1 SGHNT and CDR2 YYREEE (reference sequence). CDR3 in DNA: TGTGCCAGCAGCCCAGGGAAATGGGGGGCTGGAGGCTACACCTTC. Protein sequence: CASSPGKWGAGGYTF.

This chain links TRBV28 with TRBJ1-4; 9 bases map to TRBD1. There are 14 residues in the CDR3. Losses at the gene ends were 4 bases for V and 3 bases for J; bases not matched to a gene: 0. CDR1 MDHEN and CDR2 SYDVKM come from the germline V gene. The CDR3 DNA reads TGTGCCAGCAGTTGGGACAGGGCTAATGAAAAACTGTTTTTT. It translates to CASSWDRANEKLFF.

J is TRBJ2-7 and V is TRBV18, with D uncertain. V lost 5 bases and J 2 bases, leaving 10 bases between the germline ends. CDR3 length: 13 residues. Germline V gene sequence: CDR1 KGHSH, CDR2 LQKENI. The CDR3 DNA reads TGTGCCAGCTCAGCTTTGCAGACCTACGAGCAGTACTTC. Translation gives CASSALQTYEQYF.

The genes are TRBV7-6 and TRBJ1-1; D call uncertain. The CDR3 runs 13 residues. V lost 1 base, J lost 1 base, and 4 bases lay in between. CDR1 SGHVS and CDR2 FNYEAQ come from the germline V gene. CDR3 loop: CASSLVTNTEAFF. The CDR3 nucleotides read TGTGCCAGCAGCTTAGTAACGAACACTGAAGCTTTCTTT.

This rearrangement joins TRBV7-2 to TRBJ2-3, with 14 bases lining up with TRBD2. The germline V gene has CDR1 SGHTA and CDR2 FQGNSA. CDR3 length: 16 residues. J lost 5 bases, V lost 5 bases, and 6 bases had no gene match. CDR3 nucleotide sequence: TGTGCCAGCAGCCCCAGACTAGCGGGAGGGTTAGATACGCAGTATTTT. Its protein is CASSPRLAGGLDTQYF.

The chain couples TRBV15 to TRBJ2-1, with unresolved D. CDR1 LNHNV and CDR2 YYDKDF come from the germline V gene (reference sequence). V lost 1 base and J lost 3, with 10 bases in between. The CDR3 runs 15 residues. This chain's CDR3 is CATSRGSAVYNEQFF. In nucleotides, the CDR3 is TGTGCCACCAGCAGAGGGTCGGCGGTCTACAATGAGCAGTTCTTC.